This T cell receptor (beta chain) was documented in a study of T cell responses to AZD1222 COVID-19 vaccine. Regarding the study as a whole: Only a handful of people who got AZD1222 tested seropositive at baseline. There were mostly white British donors and more females than males, and clonal diversity was possibly underestimated.

TCRdb keeps only in-frame clones here, not all; method: immunoSEQ multiplex PCR. There are some 110,000 clones in the sample; roughly nine tenths occur only once, and approximately 3.1% lies in the top ten. The germline V gene has CDR1 MDHEN and CDR2 SYDVKM. The CDR3 consists of 16 residues. V was shortened by 2 bases and J by 2 bases, with 14 bases between the two germline ends. Details on this clone: Its specificity is not known.

This sequence joins TRBV28 and TRBJ2-3; a weak D match, TRBD1 (6 bases). This specimen was peripheral blood, taken on day 0 of AZD1222 vaccination. This sequence originates from an adult in good health. The CDR3 nucleotides are TGTGCCAGCAGTTTAGGGACATTAGCAGACACAGATACGCAGTATTTT. Protein: CASSLGTLADTDTQYF. Looking up the rest from reference TRBV28 and TRBJ2-3 gives the full variable domain: DVKVTQSSRYLVKRTGEKVFLECVQDMDHENMFWYRQDPGLGLRLIYFSYDVKMKEKGDIPEGYSVSREKKERFSLILESASTNQTSMYLCASSLGTLADTDTQYFGPGTRLTVL.